This T cell receptor (beta chain) appears in the sequencing data of a study of long-term antiretroviral therapy in people with HIV. Findings of the study overall: Possibly under older ART regimens, blood was drawn between the mid-2000s and the late 2010s.

About this clone itself: What it recognizes is unknown.

The CDR3 is made up of 14 amino acids. The trim removed 4 bases at V and 6 bases at J, leaving 5 bases unmatched. CDR1 SNHLY and CDR2 FYNNEI come from the germline V gene. Everyone in the study who had HIV was treated in the United States. Before they underwent DNA extraction, samples held about 1-11 million cryopreserved PBMC. A v3.0 immunoSEQ assay was performed at survey level. The assay was immunoSEQ multiplex PCR, and TCRdb's table has in-frame clones only and misses some. The data hold around 26,000 clones, with around 80% observed a single time. This receptor was identified in a woman aged 40 to 50 with HIV. The gene calls are TRBV2 and TRBJ1-5; 8 bases fit TRBD1. Sample: unsorted PBMCs, taken 1.2 years after starting antiretroviral therapy. The CDR3 DNA follows: TGTGCCAGCAGTGTGGTACAGGGGGGTCAGCCCCAGCATTTT. Amino acid sequence: CASSVVQGGQPQHF.